This paragraph covers one T cell receptor beta chain sequence. Its antigen is currently unknown. CDR1 and CDR2 (germline): SNHLY, FYNNEI. The V segment lost 4 bases and the J segment 9 bases; nucleotides outside the gene matches: 13. This CDR3 contains 16 residues. The data derive from a study of blood T cells in healthy people across ages. Study results and caveats: Diversity of TCR beta per million T cells declined in a roughly linear way with age.

The second PCR ran roughly 7 to 11 cycles with a sample-barcoded 5' primer and J-beta primers. A template-switch adaptor containing 12 random nucleotides labeled each cDNA molecule. TCRdb processed the 5' RACE reads anew with MiXCR; each CDR3 protein has one entry. The sample yields about 1 million distinct CDR3 sequences, over 35% seen once. The genes are TRBV2 and TRBJ2-1; TRBD2 agrees at 9 bases. The sequencing input was blood. This sequence originates from a woman in her sixties in good health. DNA for the CDR3: TGTGCCAGCAGTGCTGGAGGCGGGAGGGCATCGGGTGAGCAGTTCTTC. As protein: CASSAGGGRASGEQFF. Full variable domain (outside the CDR3, taken from reference TRBV2 and TRBJ2-1): EPEVTQTPSHQVTQMGQEVILRCVPISNHLYFYWYRQILGQKVEFLVSFYNNEISEKSEIFDDQFSVERPDGSNFTLKIRSTKLEDSAMYFCASSAGGGRASGEQFFGPGTRLTVL.